This note documents a single T cell receptor (beta chain) sequence. Its antigen is as yet unknown. One end of the junction does not line up with germline, which may come from a read error. This record comes from a study of T cells in Graves' hyperthyroidism and ophthalmopathy. Regions amplified from RNA transcripts were the TCR beta CDR3 regions. TCR CDR3 regions were first amplified by RT-PCR with HTBI primers. TCRdb passed the multiplex PCR reads through MiXCR, listing each CDR3 protein once. Here the sample spans about 400,000 distinct CDR3 sequences, around 14% being singletons. Points from the study as a whole: Ophthalmopathy was separated from stable hyperthyroidism by a 13 V-J model.

The CDR3 contains 12 residues. Germline V gene data show CDR1 as SGHTA and CDR2 as FQGNSA. Diagnosis of hyperthyroidism was new in patients aged 18 to 65, and its duration was under 2 months. Sequenced sample: blood. The receptor was isolated from a woman between 18 and 30 years old with Graves' hyperthyroidism. The V gene is TRBV7-2, the J gene TRBJ2-7, with 7 bases aligning to TRBD2. CDR3 nucleotides: TGTGCCAGCAGCTCAAACGGACTAGATCCGTGCTTC. It translates to CASSSNGLDPCF. Filled out from reference TRBV7-2 and TRBJ2-7, the complete variable domain reads GAGVSQSPSNKVTEKGKDVELRCDPISGHTALYWYRQSLGQGLEFLIYFQGNSAPDKSGLPSDRFSAERTGGSVSTLTIQRTQQEDSAVYLCASSSNGLDPCFGPGTRLTVT.